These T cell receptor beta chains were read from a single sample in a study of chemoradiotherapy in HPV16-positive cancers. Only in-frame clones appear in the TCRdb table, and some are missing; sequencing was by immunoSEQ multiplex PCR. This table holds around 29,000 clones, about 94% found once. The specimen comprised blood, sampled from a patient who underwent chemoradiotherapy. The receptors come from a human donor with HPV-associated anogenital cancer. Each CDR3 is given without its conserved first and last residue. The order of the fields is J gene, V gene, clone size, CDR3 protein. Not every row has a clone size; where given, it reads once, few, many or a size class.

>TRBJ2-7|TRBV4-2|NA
ASSQVGRTGAYEQY
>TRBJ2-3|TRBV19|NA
ASSNVVEDTQY
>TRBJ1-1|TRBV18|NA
ASSPNPAGARTEAF
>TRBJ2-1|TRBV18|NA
ASPPRGLAGALSSYNEQF
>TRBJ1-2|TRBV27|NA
ASKGRGIKRDYGYT
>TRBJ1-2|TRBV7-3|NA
ASSSVPLQGANYGYT
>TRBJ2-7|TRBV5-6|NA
ASSLTHSYEQY
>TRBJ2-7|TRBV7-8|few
ASSPWRMAYEQY
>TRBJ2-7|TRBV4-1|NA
ASSQDLGAIPYEQY
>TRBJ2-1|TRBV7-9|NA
ASSPRGGANEQF
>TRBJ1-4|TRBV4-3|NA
ASSQVLATRGSENEKLF
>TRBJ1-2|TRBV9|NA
ASSEGLNYGYT
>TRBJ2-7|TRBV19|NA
ASSIGTATSYEQY
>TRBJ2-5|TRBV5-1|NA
ASSLQLASETQY
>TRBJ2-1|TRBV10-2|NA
ASSESGSGRYNEQF
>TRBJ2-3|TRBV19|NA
ATKTDASTDTQY
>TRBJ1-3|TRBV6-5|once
ASSYRDTAGNTIY
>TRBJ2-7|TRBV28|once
ASSSGLAGAYEQY
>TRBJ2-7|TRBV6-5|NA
ASRTPRVGEQY
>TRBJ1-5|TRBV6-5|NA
ASSQRDRPNQPQH
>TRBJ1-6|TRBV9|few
ASSPRFESYNSPLH
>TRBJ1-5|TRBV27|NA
ASSLGAYSNQPQH
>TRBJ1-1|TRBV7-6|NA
ASSSGTNTEAF
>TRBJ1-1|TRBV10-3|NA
AIGARMNTEAF
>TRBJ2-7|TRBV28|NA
ASSSPQGQGPAYEQY
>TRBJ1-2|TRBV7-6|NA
ASSLVRGGGYT
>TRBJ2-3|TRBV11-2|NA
ASSLRWGGDTDTQY
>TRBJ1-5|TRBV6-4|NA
ASRVGRVNQPQH
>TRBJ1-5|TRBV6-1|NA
ASSRQGGQPQH
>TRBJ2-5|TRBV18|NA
ASSPGTTQETQY
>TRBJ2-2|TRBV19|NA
ASRRAGETGELF
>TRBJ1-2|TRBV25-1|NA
ASSNTGNYGYT
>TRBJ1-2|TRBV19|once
ASSIAGGYYGYT
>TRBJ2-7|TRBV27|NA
ASSGKSGFWSEQY
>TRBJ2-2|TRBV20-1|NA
SAIFAGELF
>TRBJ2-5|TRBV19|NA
ASSRGQGKETQY
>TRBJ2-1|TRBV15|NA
ATSPDWTVRYNEQF
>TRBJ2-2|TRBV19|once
ASSAGRRTGELF
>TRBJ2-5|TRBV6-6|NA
ASTRYREQETQY
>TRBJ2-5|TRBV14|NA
ASSRDRRETQY
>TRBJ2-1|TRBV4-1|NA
ASTVGGVSPSSYNEQF
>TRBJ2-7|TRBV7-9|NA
ASSLVGTGFYEQY
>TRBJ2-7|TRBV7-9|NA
ASSPLQGLFYEQY
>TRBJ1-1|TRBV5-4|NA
ASSPGGGYTEAF
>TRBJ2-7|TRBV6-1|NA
ASSFSGTGFYEQY
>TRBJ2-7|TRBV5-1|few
ASKGDRGGSQQY
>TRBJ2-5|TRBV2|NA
ASSDGAGALGVQETQY
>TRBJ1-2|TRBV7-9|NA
ASSSIRGSNYGYT